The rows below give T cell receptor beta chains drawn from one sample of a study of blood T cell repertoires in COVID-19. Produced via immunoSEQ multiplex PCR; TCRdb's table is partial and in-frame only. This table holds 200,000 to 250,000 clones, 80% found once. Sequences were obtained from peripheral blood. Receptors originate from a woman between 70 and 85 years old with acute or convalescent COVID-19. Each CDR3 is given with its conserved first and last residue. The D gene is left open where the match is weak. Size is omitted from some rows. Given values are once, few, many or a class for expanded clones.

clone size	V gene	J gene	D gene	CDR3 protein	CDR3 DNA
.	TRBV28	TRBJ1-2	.	CASSLVAGLNYGYTF	TGTGCCAGCAGTTTGGTCGCAGGGTTAAACTATGGCTACACCTTC
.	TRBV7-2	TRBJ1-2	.	CASSTRQVSYYGYTF	TGTGCCAGCAGCACCAGACAGGTTTCTTACTATGGCTACACCTTC
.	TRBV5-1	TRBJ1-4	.	CASSAPGGGFEKLFF	TGCGCCAGCAGCGCCCCCGGGGGTGGGTTTGAAAAACTGTTTTTT
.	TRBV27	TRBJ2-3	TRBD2	CARTGGRARDTQYF	TGTGCCAGGACTGGCGGGAGGGCCCGGGATACGCAGTATTTT
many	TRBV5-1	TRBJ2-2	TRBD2	CASSAGGTANTGELFF	TGCGCCAGCAGCGCGGGGGGGACGGCGAACACCGGGGAGCTGTTTTTT
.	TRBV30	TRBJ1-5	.	CAGRRRYSNQPQHF	TGTGCCGGCAGAAGGCGGTATAGCAATCAGCCTCAGCATTTT
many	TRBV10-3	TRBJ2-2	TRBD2	CAISDSGRGTGELFF	TGTGCCATCAGTGACAGCGGGAGGGGTACCGGGGAGCTGTTTTTT
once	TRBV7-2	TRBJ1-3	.	CASSLSQVGNTIYF	TGTGCCAGCAGCTTATCCCAGGTTGGAAACACCATATATTTT
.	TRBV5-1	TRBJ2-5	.	CASSLELQETQYF	TGCGCCAGCAGCTTGGAACTACAAGAGACCCAGTACTTC
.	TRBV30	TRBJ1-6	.	CAWRVYGGSPLHF	TGTGCCTGGAGGGTTTATGGCGGTTCACCCCTCCACTTT
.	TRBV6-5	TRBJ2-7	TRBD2	CASSYIGSGSYEQYF	TGTGCCAGCAGTTACATTGGGAGCGGGAGTTACGAGCAGTACTTC
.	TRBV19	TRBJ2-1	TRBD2	CASKRGVGTKAYNEQFF	TGTGCCAGTAAGAGGGGCGTGGGGACTAAAGCTTACAATGAGCAGTTCTTC
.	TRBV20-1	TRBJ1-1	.	CSASTRLNTEAFF	TGCAGTGCTAGTACTCGGTTGAACACTGAAGCTTTCTTT
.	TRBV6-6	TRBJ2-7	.	CASSSPGSSYEQYF	TGTGCCAGCAGTTCGCCAGGAAGCTCTTACGAGCAGTACTTC
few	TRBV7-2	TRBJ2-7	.	CASSLALRGEQYF	TGTGCCAGCAGCTTAGCGCTTAGAGGCGAGCAGTACTTC
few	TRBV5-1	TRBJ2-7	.	CASSLGQGSYEQYF	TGCGCCAGCAGCTTGGGGCAGGGTTCCTACGAGCAGTACTTC
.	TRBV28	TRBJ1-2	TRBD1	CASSHALYRTGSGYTF	TGTGCCAGCAGCCACGCCCTCTATCGGACAGGGTCTGGCTACACCTTC
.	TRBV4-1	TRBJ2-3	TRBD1	CASSLTSGTEVFTEVGADTQYF	TGCGCCAGCAGCCTAACATCCGGGACAGAGGTATTCACGGAGGTGGGGGCAGATACGCAGTATTTT
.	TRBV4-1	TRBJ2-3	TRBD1	CASSQTTTGPGTDTQYF	TGCGCCAGCAGCCAGACGACGACAGGGCCCGGGACAGATACGCAGTATTTT
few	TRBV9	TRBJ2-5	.	CASSPVRGPETQYF	TGTGCCAGCAGCCCGGTGCGGGGGCCAGAGACCCAGTACTTC
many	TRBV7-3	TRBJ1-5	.	CASSSSDKDSNQPQHF	TGTGCCAGCAGCTCCTCGGACAAAGATAGCAATCAGCCCCAGCATTTT
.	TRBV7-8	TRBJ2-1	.	CASSLVVLSEQFF	TGTGCCAGCAGCTTAGTGGTGCTTAGTGAGCAGTTCTTC
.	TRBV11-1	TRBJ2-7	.	CASSLVRTYGEQYF	TGTGCCAGCAGCTTAGTGCGGACTTACGGCGAGCAGTACTTC
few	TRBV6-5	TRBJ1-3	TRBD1	CASRVTGAGNTIYF	TGTGCCAGCAGAGTTACAGGGGCGGGAAACACCATATATTTT
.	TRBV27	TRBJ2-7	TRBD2	CASSYLGAGAGDNEQYF	TGTGCCAGCAGTTATTTAGGAGCGGGAGCTGGGGACAACGAGCAGTACTTC
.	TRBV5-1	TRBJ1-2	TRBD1	CASSLGQGNGYTF	TGCGCCAGCAGCTTGGGACAGGGGAATGGCTACACCTTC
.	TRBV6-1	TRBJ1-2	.	CASSELGHSGYTF	TGTGCCAGCAGTGAATTGGGACACTCTGGCTACACCTTC
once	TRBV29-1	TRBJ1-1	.	CSVEDRTNTEAFF	TGCAGCGTTGAAGATAGAACCAACACTGAAGCTTTCTTT
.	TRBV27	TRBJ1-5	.	CASSLSSYVQPQHF	TGTGCCAGCAGTTTATCCTCTTATGTCCAGCCCCAGCATTTT
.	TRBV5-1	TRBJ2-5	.	CASSWDNRETQYF	TGCGCCAGCAGCTGGGACAATAGAGAGACCCAGTACTTC
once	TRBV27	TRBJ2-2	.	CASSLNRNTGELFF	TGTGCCAGCAGTTTAAACAGAAACACCGGGGAGCTGTTTTTT
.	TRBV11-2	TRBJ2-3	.	CASSLEISDTQYF	TGTGCCAGCAGCTTGGAGATATCAGATACGCAGTATTTT
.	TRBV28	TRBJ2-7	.	CASSIGGGGTGRYEQYF	TGTGCCAGCAGTATAGGGGGGGGAGGGACAGGTCGCTACGAGCAGTACTTC
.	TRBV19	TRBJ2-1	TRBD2	CASSTSGSGEQFF	TGTGCCAGTAGTACTAGCGGGAGCGGTGAGCAGTTCTTC
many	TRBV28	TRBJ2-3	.	CASSPPAGSFTDTQYF	TGTGCCAGCAGTCCCCCGGCAGGGTCCTTCACAGATACGCAGTATTTT
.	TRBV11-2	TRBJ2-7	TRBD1	CASSAVDRAEQYF	TGTGCCAGCAGCGCGGTGGACAGGGCCGAGCAGTACTTC
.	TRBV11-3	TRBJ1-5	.	CASSSPYQTGIMQPQHF	TGTGCCAGCAGCTCTCCATACCAAACAGGGATAATGCAGCCCCAGCATTTT
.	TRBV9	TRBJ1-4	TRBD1	CASSAYSGQEEKLFF	TGTGCCAGCAGCGCGTACTCAGGACAGGAAGAAAAACTGTTTTTT
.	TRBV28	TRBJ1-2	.	CASRPNRALYGYTF	TGTGCCAGCAGACCGAACAGGGCCCTCTATGGCTACACCTTC
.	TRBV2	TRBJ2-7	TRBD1	CASSEDGTVTHEQYF	TGTGCCAGCAGTGAAGACGGGACAGTGACCCACGAGCAGTACTTC
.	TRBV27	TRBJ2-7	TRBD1	CASSLRQGRVSEQYF	TGTGCCAGCAGTTTACGACAGGGTCGGGTCTCCGAGCAGTACTTC
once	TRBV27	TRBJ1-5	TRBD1	CASSLTGQTYQPQHF	TGTGCCAGCAGTTTGACGGGACAGACTTATCAGCCCCAGCATTTT